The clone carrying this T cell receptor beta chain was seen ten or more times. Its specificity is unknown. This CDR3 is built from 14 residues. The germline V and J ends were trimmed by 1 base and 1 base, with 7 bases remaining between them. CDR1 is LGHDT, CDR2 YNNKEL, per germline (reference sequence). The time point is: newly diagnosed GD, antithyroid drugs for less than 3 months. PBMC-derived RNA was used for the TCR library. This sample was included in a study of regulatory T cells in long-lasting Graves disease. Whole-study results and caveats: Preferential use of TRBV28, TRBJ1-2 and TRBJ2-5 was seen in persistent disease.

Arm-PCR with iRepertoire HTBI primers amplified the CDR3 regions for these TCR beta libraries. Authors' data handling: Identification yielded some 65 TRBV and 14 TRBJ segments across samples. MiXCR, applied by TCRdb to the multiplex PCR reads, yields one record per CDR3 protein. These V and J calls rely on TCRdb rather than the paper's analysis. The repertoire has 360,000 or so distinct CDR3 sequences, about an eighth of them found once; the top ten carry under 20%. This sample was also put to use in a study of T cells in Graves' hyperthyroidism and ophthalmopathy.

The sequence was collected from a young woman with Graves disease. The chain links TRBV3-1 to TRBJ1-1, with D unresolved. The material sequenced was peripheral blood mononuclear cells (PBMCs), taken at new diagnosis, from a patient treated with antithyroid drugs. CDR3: CASSQGAGNTEAFF. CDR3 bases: TGTGCCAGCAGCCAAGGTGCGGGGAACACTGAAGCTTTCTTT.